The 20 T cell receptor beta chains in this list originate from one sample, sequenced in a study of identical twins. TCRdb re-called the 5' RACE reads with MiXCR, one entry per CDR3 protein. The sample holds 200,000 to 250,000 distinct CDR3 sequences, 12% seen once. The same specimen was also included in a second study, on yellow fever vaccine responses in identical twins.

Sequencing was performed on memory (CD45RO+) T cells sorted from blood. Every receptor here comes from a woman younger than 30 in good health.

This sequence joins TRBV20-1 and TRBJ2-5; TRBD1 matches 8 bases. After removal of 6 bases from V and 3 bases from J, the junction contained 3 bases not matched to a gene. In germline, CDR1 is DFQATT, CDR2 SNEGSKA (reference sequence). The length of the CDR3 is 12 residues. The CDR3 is CSATDREETQYF. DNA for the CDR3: TGCAGTGCCACGGACAGGGAAGAGACCCAGTACTTC.

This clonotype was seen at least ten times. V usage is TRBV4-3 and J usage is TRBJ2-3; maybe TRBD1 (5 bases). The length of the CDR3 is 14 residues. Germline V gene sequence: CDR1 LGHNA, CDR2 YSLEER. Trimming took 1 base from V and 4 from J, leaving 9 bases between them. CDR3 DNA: TGCGCCAGCAGCCAAGCAGGGTGGGCAGATACGCAGTATTTT. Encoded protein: CASSQAGWADTQYF.

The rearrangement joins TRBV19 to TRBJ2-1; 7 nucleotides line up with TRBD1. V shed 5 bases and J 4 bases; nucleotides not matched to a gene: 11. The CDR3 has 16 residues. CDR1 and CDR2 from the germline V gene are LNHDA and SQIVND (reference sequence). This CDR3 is CASSYRQGKKYNEQFF. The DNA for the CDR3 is TGTGCCAGTAGTTACAGACAGGGCAAAAAATACAATGAGCAGTTCTTC.

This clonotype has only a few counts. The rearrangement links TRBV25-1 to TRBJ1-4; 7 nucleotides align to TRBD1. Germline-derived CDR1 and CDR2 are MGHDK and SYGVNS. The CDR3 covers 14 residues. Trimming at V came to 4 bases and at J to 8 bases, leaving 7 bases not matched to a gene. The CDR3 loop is CASSAGQWKEKLFF. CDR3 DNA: TGTGCCAGCAGTGCGGGACAGTGGAAAGAAAAACTGTTTTTT.

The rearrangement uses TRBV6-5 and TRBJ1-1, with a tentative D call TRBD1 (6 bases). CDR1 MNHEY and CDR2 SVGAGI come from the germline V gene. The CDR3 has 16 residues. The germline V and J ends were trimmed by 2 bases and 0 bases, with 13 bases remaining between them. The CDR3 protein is CASSYRDKFMNTEAFF. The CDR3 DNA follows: TGTGCCAGCAGTTACAGGGACAAATTTATGAACACTGAAGCTTTCTTT.

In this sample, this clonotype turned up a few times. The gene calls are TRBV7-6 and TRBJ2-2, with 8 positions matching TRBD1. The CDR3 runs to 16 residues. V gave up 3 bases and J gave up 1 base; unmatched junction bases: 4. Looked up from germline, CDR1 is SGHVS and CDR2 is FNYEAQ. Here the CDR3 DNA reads TGTGCCAGCAGCTTTGGCGGGACAGGGAACACCGGGGAGCTGTTTTTT. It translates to CASSFGGTGNTGELFF.

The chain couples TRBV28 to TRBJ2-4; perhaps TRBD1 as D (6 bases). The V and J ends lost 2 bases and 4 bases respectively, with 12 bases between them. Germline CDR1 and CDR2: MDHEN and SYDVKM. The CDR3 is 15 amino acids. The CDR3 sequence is CASSLAGTKKNIQYF. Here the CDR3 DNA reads TGTGCCAGCAGTTTAGCCGGGACAAAGAAAAACATTCAGTACTTC.

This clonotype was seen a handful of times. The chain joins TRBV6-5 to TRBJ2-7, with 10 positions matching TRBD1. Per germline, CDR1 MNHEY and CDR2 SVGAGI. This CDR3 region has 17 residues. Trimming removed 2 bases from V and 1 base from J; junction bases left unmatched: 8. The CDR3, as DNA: TGTGCCAGCAGTTACGGTTGGGACAGGGGCCAATCCTACGAGCAGTACTTC. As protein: CASSYGWDRGQSYEQYF.

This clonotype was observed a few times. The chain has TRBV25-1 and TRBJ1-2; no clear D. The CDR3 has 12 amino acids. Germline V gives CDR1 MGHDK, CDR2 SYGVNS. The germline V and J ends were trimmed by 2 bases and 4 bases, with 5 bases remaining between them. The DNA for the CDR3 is TGTGCCAGCAGTGAACCCACCTATGGCTACACCTTC. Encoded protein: CASSEPTYGYTF.

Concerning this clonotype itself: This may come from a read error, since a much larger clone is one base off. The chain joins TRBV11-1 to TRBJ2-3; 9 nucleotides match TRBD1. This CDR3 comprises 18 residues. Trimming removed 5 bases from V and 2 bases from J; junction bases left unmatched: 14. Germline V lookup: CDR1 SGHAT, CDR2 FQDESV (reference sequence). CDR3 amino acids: CASSLPGQGITNTDTQYF. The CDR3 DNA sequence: TGTGCCAGCAGCCTACCGGGACAGGGAATAACTAACACAGATACGCAGTATTTT.

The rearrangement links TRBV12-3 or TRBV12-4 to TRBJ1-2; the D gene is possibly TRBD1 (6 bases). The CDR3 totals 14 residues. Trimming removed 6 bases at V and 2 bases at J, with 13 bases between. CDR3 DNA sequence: TGTGCCAGCAGCACTACAGGGCTAAACTATGGCTACACCTTC. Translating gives CASSTTGLNYGYTF.

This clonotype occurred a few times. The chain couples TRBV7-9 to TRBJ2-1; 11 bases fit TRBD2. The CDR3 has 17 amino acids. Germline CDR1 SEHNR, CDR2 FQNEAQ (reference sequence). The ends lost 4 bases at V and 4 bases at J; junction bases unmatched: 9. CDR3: CASSSGLAEEVYNEQFF. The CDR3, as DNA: TGTGCCAGCAGCTCGGGACTAGCGGAGGAGGTATACAATGAGCAGTTCTTC.

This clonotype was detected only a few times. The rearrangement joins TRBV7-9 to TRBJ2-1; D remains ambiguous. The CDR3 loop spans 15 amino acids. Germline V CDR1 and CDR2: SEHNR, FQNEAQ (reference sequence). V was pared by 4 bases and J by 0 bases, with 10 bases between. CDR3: CASSSHLSSYNEQFF. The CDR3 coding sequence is TGTGCCAGCAGCTCACACTTGAGCTCCTACAATGAGCAGTTCTTC.

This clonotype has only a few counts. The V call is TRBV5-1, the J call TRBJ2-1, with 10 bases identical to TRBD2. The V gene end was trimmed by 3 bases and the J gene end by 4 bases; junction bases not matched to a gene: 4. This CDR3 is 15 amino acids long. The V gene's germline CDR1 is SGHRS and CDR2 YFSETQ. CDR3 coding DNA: TGCGCCAGCAGCTCCACTAGCGGGGCGTACAATGAGCAGTTCTTC. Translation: CASSSTSGAYNEQFF.

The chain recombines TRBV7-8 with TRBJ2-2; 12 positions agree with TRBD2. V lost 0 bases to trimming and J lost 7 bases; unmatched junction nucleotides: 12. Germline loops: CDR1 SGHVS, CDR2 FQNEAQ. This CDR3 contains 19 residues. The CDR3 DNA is TGTGCCAGCAGCTTAGCCTTGACTAGCGGGAGCCGGTCGAACGGGGAGCTGTTTTTT. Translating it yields CASSLALTSGSRSNGELFF. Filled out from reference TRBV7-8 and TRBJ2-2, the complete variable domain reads GAGVSQSPRYKVAKRGQDVALRCDPISGHVSLFWYQQALGQGPEFLTYFQNEAQLDKSGLPSDRFFAERPEGSVSTLKIQRTQQEDSAVYLCASSLALTSGSRSNGELFFGEGSRLTVL.

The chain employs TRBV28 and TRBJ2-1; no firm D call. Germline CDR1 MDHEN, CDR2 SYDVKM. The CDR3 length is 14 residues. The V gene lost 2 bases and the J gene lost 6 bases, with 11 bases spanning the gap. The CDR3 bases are TGTGCCAGCAGTTTACTGACCTCTGGCAATGAGCAGTTCTTC. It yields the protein CASSLLTSGNEQFF.

The CDR3 sequence is CATSDFRDGSTQYF. In DNA form, the CDR3 reads TGTGCCACCAGTGATTTCCGAGACGGTAGTACCCAGTACTTC. The gene calls are TRBV24-1 and TRBJ2-5; no clear D gene. The V end lost 1 base, the J end lost 8 bases, and 13 bases lay between the germline ends. The CDR3 sequence is 14 residues long. The germline V gene encodes CDR1 KGHDR and CDR2 SFDVKD.

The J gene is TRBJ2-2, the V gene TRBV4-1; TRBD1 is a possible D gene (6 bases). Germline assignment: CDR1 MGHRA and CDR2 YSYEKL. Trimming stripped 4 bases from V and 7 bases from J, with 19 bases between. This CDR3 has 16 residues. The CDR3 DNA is TGCGCCAGCAGCCCCGACCAAGGGGGAGTGGGCGGGGAGCTGTTTTTT. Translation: CASSPDQGGVGGELFF.

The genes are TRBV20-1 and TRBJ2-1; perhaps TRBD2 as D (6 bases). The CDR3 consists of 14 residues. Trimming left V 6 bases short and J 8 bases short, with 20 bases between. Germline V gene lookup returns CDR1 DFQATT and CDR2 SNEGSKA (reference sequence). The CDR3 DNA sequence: TGCAGTGCCACTCTAGGAGGGCAATTCGATGAGCAGTTCTTC. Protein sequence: CSATLGGQFDEQFF.

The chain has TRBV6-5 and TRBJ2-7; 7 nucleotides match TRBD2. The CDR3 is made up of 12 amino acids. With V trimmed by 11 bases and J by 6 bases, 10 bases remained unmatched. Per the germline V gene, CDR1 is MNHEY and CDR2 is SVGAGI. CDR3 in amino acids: CAAGDWGGEQYF. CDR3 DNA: TGTGCCGCGGGGGACTGGGGAGGCGAGCAGTACTTC.